This TCR beta chain was retrieved from a study of blood T cell repertoires in COVID-19. The protocol was immunoSEQ multiplex PCR, while the TCRdb copy is restricted to in-frame clones and leaves out a portion. Among 25,000 to 35,000 clones, approximately 72% were seen once, and the ten largest hold 35%. V gave up 0 bases and J gave up 3 bases, with 9 bases separating them. Germline CDR1 is SGHRS and CDR2 is YFSETQ. The CDR3 runs 15 residues. The gene calls are TRBV5-1 and TRBJ1-4, with D possibly TRBD1 on 5 matching bases. The receptor was isolated from an older man with acute or convalescent COVID-19. Source material: peripheral blood. CDR3 DNA sequence: TGCGCCAGCAGCTTGGCAGGGTCGGCTAATGAAAAACTGTTTTTT. Protein: CASSLAGSANEKLFF.